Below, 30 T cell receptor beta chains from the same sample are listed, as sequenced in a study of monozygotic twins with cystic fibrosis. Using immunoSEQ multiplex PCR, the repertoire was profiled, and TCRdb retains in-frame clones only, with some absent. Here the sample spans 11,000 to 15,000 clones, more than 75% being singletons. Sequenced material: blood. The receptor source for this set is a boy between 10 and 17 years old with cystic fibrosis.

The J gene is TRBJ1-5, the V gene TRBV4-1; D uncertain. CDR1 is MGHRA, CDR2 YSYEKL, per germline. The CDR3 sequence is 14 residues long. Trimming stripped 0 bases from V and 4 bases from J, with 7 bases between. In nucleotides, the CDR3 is TGCGCCAGCAGCCAAGACGCCGGGAATCAGCCCCAGCATTTT. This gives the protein CASSQDAGNQPQHF.

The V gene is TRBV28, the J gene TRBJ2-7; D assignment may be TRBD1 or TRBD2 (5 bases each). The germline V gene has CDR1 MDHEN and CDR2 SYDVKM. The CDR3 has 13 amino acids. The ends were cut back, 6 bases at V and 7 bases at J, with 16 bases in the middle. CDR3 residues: CASSSGSPLEQYF. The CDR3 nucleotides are TGTGCCAGCAGCTCAGGGAGCCCCTTGGAGCAGTACTTC.

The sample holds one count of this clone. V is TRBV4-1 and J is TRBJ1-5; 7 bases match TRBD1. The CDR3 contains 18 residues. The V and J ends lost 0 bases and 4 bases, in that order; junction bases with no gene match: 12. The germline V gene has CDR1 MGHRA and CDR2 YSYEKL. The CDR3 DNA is TGCGCCAGCAGCCAAGAGGGGATCGGGGGACAGATTAATCAGCCCCAGCATTTT. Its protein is CASSQEGIGGQINQPQHF.

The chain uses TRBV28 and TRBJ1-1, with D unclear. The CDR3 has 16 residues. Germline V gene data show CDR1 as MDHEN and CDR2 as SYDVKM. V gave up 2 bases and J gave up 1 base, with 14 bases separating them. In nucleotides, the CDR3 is TGTGCCAGCAGTTTAATCGGGGATGTGACGAACACTGAAGCTTTCTTT. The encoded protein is CASSLIGDVTNTEAFF.

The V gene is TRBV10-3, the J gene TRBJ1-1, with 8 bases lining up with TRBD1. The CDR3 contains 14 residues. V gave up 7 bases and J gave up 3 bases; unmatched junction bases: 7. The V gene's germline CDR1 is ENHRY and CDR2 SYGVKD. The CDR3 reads CAITDDRGHTEAFF. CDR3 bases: TGTGCCATCACCGACGACAGGGGACACACTGAAGCTTTCTTT.

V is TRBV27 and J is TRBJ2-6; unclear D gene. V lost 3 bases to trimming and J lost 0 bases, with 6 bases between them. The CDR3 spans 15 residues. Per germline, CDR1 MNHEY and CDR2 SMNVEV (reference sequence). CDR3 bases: TGTGCCAGCAGTTTTTCACTCTCTGGGGCCAACGTCCTGACTTTC. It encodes CASSFSLSGANVLTF.

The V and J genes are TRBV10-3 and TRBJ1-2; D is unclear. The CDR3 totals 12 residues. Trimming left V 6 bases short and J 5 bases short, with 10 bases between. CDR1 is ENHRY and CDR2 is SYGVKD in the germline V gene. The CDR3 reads CAIRAGEYGYTF. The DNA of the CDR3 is TGTGCCATCAGGGCAGGCGAGTATGGCTACACCTTC.

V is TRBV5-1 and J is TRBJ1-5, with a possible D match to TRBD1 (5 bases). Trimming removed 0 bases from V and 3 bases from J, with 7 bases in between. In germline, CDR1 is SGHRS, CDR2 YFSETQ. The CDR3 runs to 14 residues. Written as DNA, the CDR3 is TGCGCCAGCAGCTTGGGACAGCCCAATCAGCCCCAGCATTTT. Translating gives CASSLGQPNQPQHF.

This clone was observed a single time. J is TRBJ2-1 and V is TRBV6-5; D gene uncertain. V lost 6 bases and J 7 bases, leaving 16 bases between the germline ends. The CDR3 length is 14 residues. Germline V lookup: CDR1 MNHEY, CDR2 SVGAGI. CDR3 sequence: CASSLNFQANEQFF. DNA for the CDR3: TGTGCCAGCAGCCTCAATTTTCAGGCTAATGAGCAGTTCTTC.

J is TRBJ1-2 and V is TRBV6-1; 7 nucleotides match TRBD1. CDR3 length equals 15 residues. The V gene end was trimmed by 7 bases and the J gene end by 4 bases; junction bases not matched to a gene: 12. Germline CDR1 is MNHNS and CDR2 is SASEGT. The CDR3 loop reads CASTVEGGVVYGYTF. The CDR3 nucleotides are TGTGCCAGCACCGTGGAAGGGGGCGTCGTCTATGGCTACACCTTC.

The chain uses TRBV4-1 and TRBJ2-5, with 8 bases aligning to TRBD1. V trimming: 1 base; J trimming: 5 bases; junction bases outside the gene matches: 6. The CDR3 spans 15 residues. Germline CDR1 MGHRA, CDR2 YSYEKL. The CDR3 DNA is TGCGCCAGCAGCCAAGGCCAGGGGGCCCGGGAGACCCAGTACTTC. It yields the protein CASSQGQGARETQYF.

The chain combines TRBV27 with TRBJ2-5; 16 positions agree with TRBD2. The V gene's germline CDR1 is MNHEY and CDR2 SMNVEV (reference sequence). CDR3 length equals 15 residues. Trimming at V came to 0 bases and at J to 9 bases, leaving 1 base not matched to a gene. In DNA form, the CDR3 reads TGTGCCAGCAGTTTATCGGGACTAGCGGGAGGGGCCCAGTACTTC. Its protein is CASSLSGLAGGAQYF.

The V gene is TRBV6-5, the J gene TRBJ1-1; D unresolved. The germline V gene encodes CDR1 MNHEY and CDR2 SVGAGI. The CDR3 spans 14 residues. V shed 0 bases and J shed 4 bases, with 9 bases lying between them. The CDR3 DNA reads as TGTGCCAGCAGTTACTCGAGAGTGCGCACTGAAGCTTTCTTT. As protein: CASSYSRVRTEAFF.

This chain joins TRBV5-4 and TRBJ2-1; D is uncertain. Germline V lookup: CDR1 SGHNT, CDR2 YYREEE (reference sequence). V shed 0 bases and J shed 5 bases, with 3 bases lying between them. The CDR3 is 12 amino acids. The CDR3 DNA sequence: TGTGCCAGCAGCTTGGTCGACAATGAGCAGTTCTTC. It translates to CASSLVDNEQFF.

In DNA form, the CDR3 reads TGTGCCTGGAGTGTACTGAGGGGCTACACCTTC. Translation gives CAWSVLRGYTF. The chain has TRBV30 and TRBJ1-2; the D is unclear. The V end was cut by 0 bases, the J end by 8 bases, with 7 bases between. The CDR3 spans 11 residues. CDR1 GTSNPN and CDR2 SVGIG come from the germline V gene (reference sequence).

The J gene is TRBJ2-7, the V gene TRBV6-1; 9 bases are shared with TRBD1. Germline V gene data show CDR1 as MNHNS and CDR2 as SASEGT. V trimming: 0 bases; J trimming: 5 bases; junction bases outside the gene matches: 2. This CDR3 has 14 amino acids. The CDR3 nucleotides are TGTGCCAGCAGTGAAGCGTACAGGGGGCACGAGCAGTACTTC. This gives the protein CASSEAYRGHEQYF.

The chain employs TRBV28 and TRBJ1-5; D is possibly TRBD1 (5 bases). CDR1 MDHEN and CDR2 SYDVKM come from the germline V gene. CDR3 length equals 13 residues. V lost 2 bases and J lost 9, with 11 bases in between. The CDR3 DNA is TGTGCCAGCAGTTTAACGGGACTAGGGCCCCAGCATTTT. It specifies CASSLTGLGPQHF.

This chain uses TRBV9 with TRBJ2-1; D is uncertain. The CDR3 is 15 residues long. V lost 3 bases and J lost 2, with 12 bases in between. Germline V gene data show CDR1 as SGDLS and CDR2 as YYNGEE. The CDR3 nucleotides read TGTGCCAGCAGCGCCTCCGGACGGACCTACAATGAGCAGTTCTTC. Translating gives CASSASGRTYNEQFF.

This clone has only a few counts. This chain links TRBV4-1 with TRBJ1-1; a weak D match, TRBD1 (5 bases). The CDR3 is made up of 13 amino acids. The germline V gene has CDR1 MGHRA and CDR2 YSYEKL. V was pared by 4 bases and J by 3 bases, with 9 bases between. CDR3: CASSPRGDTEAFF. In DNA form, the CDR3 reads TGCGCCAGCAGCCCCAGAGGGGACACTGAAGCTTTCTTT.

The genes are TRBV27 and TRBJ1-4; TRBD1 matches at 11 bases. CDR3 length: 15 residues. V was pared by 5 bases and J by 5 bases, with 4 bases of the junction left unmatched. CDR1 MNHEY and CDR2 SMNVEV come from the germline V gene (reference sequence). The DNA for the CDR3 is TGTGCCAGCAGTCCTGGGACAGGGGGGAATGAAAAACTGTTTTTT. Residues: CASSPGTGGNEKLFF. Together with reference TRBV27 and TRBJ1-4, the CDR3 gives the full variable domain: EAQVTQNPRYLITVTGKKLTVTCSQNMNHEYMSWYRQDPGLGLRQIYYSMNVEVTDKGDVPEGYKVSRKEKRNFPLILESPSPNQTSLYFCASSPGTGGNEKLFFGSGTQLSVL.

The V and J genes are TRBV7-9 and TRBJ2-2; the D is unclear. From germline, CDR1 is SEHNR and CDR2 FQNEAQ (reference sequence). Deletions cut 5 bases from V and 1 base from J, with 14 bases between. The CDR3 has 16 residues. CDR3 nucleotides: TGTGCCAGCAGCCACTCGGGTTCGGGGAACACCGGGGAGCTGTTTTTT. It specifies CASSHSGSGNTGELFF.

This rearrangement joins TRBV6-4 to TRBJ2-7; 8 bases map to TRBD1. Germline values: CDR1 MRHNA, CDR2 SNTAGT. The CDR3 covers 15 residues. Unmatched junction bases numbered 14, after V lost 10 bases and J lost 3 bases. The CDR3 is CANTQGDRGGYEQYF. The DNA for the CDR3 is TGTGCCAACACTCAGGGAGACAGGGGTGGCTACGAGCAGTACTTC.

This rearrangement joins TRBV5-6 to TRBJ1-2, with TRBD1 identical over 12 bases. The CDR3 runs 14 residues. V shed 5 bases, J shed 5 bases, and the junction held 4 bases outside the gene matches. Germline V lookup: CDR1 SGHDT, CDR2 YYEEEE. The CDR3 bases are TGTGCCAGCAGTGGGACAGGGGGCAGGTATGGCTACACCTTC. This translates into CASSGTGGRYGYTF.

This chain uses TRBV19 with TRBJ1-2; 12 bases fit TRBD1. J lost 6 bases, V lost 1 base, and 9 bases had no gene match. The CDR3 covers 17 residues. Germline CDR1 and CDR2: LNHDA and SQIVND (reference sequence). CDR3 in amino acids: CASSIGPGQGAYDGYTF. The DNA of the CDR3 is TGTGCCAGTAGTATAGGACCGGGACAGGGGGCTTACGATGGCTACACCTTC.

The CDR3 DNA follows: TGTGCCAGCAGGACAGGGTACGAGCAGTACTTC. Translated, it gives CASRTGYEQYF. The chain employs TRBV6-5 and TRBJ2-7, with 7 bases aligning to TRBD1. Trimming removed 6 bases from V and 4 bases from J; junction bases left unmatched: 0. CDR3 length: 11 residues. Germline V gives CDR1 MNHEY, CDR2 SVGAGI.

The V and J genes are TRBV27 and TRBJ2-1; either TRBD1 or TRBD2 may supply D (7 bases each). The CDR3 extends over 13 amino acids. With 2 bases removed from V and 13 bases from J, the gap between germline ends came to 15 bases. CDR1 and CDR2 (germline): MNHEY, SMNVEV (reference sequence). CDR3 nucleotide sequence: TGTGCCAGCAGTTTAAGCAGGGGGACTATACAGTTCTTC. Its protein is CASSLSRGTIQFF.

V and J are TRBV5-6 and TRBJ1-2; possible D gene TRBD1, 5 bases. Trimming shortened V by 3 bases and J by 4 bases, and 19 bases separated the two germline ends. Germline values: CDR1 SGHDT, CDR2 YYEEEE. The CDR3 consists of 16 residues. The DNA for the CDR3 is TGTGCCAGCAGCTGGGGGGTCAAGGGTGAGGCCTATGGCTACACCTTC. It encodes CASSWGVKGEAYGYTF.

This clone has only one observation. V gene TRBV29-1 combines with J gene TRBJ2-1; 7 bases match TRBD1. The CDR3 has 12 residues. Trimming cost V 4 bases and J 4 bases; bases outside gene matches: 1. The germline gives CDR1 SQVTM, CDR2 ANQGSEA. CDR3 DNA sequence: TGCAGCGTTGGGGACAGTTACAATGAGCAGTTCTTC. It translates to CSVGDSYNEQFF.

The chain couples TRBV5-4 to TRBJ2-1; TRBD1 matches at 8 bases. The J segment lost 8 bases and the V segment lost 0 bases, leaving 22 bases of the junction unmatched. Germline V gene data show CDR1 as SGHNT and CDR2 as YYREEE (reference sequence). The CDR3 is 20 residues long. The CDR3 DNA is TGTGCCAGCAGCTTGGAGCGGGCGGGACAGGCCCCTAACGATTACTATGAGCAGTTCTTC. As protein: CASSLERAGQAPNDYYEQFF. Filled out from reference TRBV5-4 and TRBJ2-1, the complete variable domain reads ETGVTQSPTHLIKTRGQQVTLRCSSQSGHNTVSWYQQALGQGPQFIFQYYREEENGRGNFPPRFSGLQFPNYSSELNVNALELDDSALYLCASSLERAGQAPNDYYEQFFGPGTRLTVL.

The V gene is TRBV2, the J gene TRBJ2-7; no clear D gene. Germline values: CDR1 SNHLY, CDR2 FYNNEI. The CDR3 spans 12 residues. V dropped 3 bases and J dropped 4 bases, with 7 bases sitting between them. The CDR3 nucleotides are TGTGCCAGCAGTGATTCCACTTACGAGCAGTACTTC. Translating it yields CASSDSTYEQYF.